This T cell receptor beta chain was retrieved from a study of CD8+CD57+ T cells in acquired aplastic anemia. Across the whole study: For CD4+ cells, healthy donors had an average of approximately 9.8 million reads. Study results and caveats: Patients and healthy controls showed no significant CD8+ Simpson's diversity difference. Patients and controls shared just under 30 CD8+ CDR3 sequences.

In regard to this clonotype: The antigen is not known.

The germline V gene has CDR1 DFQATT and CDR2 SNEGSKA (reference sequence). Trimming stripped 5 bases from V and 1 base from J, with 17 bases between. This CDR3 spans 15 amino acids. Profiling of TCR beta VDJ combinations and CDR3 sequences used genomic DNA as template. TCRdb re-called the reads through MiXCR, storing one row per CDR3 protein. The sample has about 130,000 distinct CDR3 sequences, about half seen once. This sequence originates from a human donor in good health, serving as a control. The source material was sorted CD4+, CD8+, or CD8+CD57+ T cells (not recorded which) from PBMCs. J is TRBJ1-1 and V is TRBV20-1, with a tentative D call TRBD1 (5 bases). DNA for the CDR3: TGCAGTGCTGGTGGGGGGACGCGACGGAACACTGAAGCTTTCTTT. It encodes CSAGGGTRRNTEAFF.